These 9 T cell receptor beta chains came from one sample sequenced in a study of CXCR3-negative and CXCR3-positive naive CD8 T cells (dated by TCRdb to about 2019). On the study overall, not on this receptor specifically: Compared with CXCR3-negative naive cells, CXCR3-positive naive cells had TRB CDR3s with higher hydrophobicity (lower Kidera factor 4), lower energy, and higher strength and volume indices.

What these receptors recognize is not known. Sequencing took place on a NextSeq 550. The Human TCR Profiling Kit (MiLaboratory) was used to make UMI-labeled 5' RACE TRB cDNA libraries. TCRdb reprocessed the reads and assigns one entry to each CDR3 protein sequence, leaving out DNA. The table of this sample itemizes around 160,000 distinct CDR3 sequences. The ten largest clones take up 0.25% to 0.3% of the sample. Input material: naive CXCR3+ CD8+ T cells from blood. This sample's cell subset or site label indicates: CD45RO-CCR7+CD27+CD95- naive CD8+ T cells expressing CXCR3 (TNR3+). Receptors were obtained from a human donor in good health. Some clones in this sample may be carry-over from other donors' samples.

The chain uses TRBV4-1 and TRBJ2-1; the D gene TCRdb calls, TRBD1, cannot be checked with no DNA. This CDR3 region has 12 residues. Germline lookup yields CDR1 MGHRA and CDR2 YSYEKL. The CDR3 sequence: CASSQGTGKQFF.

This chain links TRBV29-1 with TRBJ2-5; the TCRdb call, TRBD2, lacks DNA for checking. The length of the CDR3 is 17 residues. Germline CDR1 is SQVTM and CDR2 is ANQGSEA. This CDR3 is CSVRNPLSGGPMETQYF.

This rearrangement joins TRBV6-2 or TRBV6-3 to TRBJ2-5; TCRdb gives TRBD2 as the D gene, but with no DNA this cannot be confirmed. Germline V gives CDR1 MNHEY, CDR2 SVGEGT. The CDR3 spans 17 residues. The CDR3 is CASSYDYRSGRMETQYF.

This chain joins TRBV5-1 and TRBJ1-3; TCRdb proposes TRBD1, but this gene call is untestable without DNA. The CDR3 sequence is 15 residues long. Germline V gives CDR1 SGHRS, CDR2 YFSETQ. This chain's CDR3 is CASSPDRGSGNTIYF.

V gene TRBV30 combines with J gene TRBJ2-1; TCRdb names TRBD2, which stays unverified in the absence of DNA. There are 12 residues in the CDR3. In germline, CDR1 is GTSNPN, CDR2 SVGIG (reference sequence). This CDR3 reads CAWGPSGDEQFF.

This chain joins TRBV7-8 and TRBJ2-5; TCRdb calls TRBD2, which cannot be checked without DNA. Looked up from germline, CDR1 is SGHVS and CDR2 is FQNEAQ. The CDR3 totals 16 residues. CDR3 region: CASSVPIAGGSETQYF. Combining the CDR3 with reference TRBV7-8 and TRBJ2-5 gives the whole variable domain GAGVSQSPRYKVAKRGQDVALRCDPISGHVSLFWYQQALGQGPEFLTYFQNEAQLDKSGLPSDRFFAERPEGSVSTLKIQRTQQEDSAVYLCASSVPIAGGSETQYFGPGTRLLVL.

This chain links TRBV11-3 with TRBJ2-3; no DNA is available, so the TRBD1 call from TCRdb remains unchecked. This CDR3 has 14 residues. The germline gives CDR1 SGHNT, CDR2 YENEEA. The CDR3 spells CASSWGGSPDTQYF.

The CDR3 sequence is CASSPSRGHEQYF. The V gene is TRBV27, the J gene TRBJ2-7; the D gene TCRdb calls, TRBD1, cannot be checked with no DNA. Germline lookup yields CDR1 MNHEY and CDR2 SMNVEV (reference sequence). This CDR3 spans 13 amino acids.

The chain carries TRBV25-1 and TRBJ1-1; TCRdb proposes TRBD1, but this gene call is untestable without DNA. The CDR3 runs 14 residues. Germline V gene lookup returns CDR1 MGHDK and CDR2 SYGVNS. CDR3 region: CASSLSGLNTEAFF. Combining the CDR3 with reference TRBV25-1 and TRBJ1-1 gives the whole variable domain EADIYQTPRYLVIGTGKKITLECSQTMGHDKMYWYQQDPGMELHLIHYSYGVNSTEKGDLSSESTVSRIRTEHFPLTLESARPSHTSQYLCASSLSGLNTEAFFGQGTRLTVV.